This T cell receptor (beta chain) comes out of a study of blood T cells in healthy people across ages (dated by TCRdb to the mid-2010s). Looking at the study overall: In model experiments, template switching captured roughly one uniquely barcoded TCR beta cDNA molecule for every two T cells. Donors were grouped into four age groups: young (average 16 years), middle-aged (approximately 41), aged (62) and long-lived (less than 85). Using deep sequencing normalized with unique cDNA molecular identifiers, the study measured how TCR beta repertoire diversity changes with age. For two donors (one aged 18 to 30 and one aged 80 or older), the study analyzed two additional independent replicas of 1 million unique cDNA reads from the same blood draw.

The library came from 5' RACE. Sequencing relied on an Illumina HiSeq 2500. A second PCR of about 6 to 12 cycles was performed with a sample-barcoded 5' primer and a J-beta primer mix. A template-switch 5' adaptor carrying 12 random nucleotides introduced a unique molecular identifier onto each TCR beta cDNA molecule. Each sample yielded at least 3 million CDR3-containing paired-end reads. The Mint cDNA synthesis kit, primed by a TRBC-specific oligonucleotide, was used to synthesize first-strand cDNA from all RNA. After uracil-DNA glycosylase treatment, a first 18-cycle PCR used universal primers M1SS and BC2_uni_R on all cDNA. The paper's processing steps were these. Normalization of each sample was performed by random selection of 1 million high-quality reads, each carrying a distinct molecular identifier. Instead of being binned into consensus sequences, reads that shared molecular identifiers were thrown out. MiTCR, run with a Q25 quality threshold and the strictest error-elimination algorithm, handled CDR3 identification, clonotype clustering and error correction. Lower-bound total TCR beta diversity was estimated with a nonparametric unseen species model using Euler transformation. TCRdb itself trimmed the public reads at Q25 with fastp, ran MiXCR and retained productive beta chains. Entries are consolidated by CDR3 protein sequence, retaining the most common genes and DNA. These V and J calls rely on TCRdb rather than the paper's analysis. Recorded for this sample are about 800,000 distinct CDR3 sequences; 20% to 25% of them occurred a single time. Under 4.5% of the sample is in the top ten clones.

Only a few counts were recorded for this clonotype. It has no known antigen specificity. No per-base quality is available; no much larger clone lies one base away. What the research found in general, with its limitations: Because profiling used bulk unsorted PBMCs, naive and antigen-experienced compartments could not be compared conclusively. Estimates of total diversity from one million sequenced T cells were regarded as lower bounds and underestimates. Because donor CMV infection status was unknown, age-related changes in expanded clonotypes were potentially confounded. Observed TCR beta diversity per million T cells fell roughly linearly with age, and a significant reduction was already apparent by age roughly 40. Compared with the aged group, the long-lived group had more naive CD4+ T cells, fewer expanded clones and increased TCR diversity, a pattern suggesting age selection. The percentage of naive T cells measured by flow cytometry correlated strongly with observed TCR beta diversity.

The donors were 40 or so Caucasian individuals from Russia, aged about 6 to 95 years, who were systemically healthy. About 10 milliliters of peripheral blood were collected from each donor into EDTA-treated Vacutainer tubes. PBMCs were isolated by Ficoll-Paque density-gradient centrifugation, with at least 6 million obtained per sample. Trizol reagent was used to extract total RNA from PBMCs, with at least 6 micrograms per sample. Naive CD45RAhigh/CD27high T cell percentages were measured by flow cytometry on a PBMC aliquot from every donor. Measured from the cysteine to the phenylalanine, the CDR3 is 17 residues long. Just CDR3 DNA is preserved here, 51 bases in frame from base 1. The V and J ends are trimmed by 1 base and 3 bases, leaving 22 bases between them. The germline V gene (reference sequence) provides CDR1 DFQATT and CDR2 SNEGSKA. This same sample was also part of a study on T cells of mothers and their children. The second paper further reports: Nine systemically healthy Caucasian individuals, comprising three mothers and their six children, were included as donors. cDNA synthesis used all of the extracted RNA, with approximately 1.6 ug of RNA in each 15 ul reaction. In the second PCR, the M1S primer added sample barcodes and 2-4 random nucleotides. Over 9 million TCR beta CDR3 reads came from each mother, compared with about 3 million reads from each child. In both related and unrelated pairs, thymic selection shapes the output of TCR recombination in a similar way, with inherited differences having only a minor effect. Normalized repertoire overlap was always slightly but never significantly higher in related than unrelated mother-child pairs. With a sensitivity of roughly 93 clones per million clonotypes, no persistent microchimeric T cell clones were detected. To look for features that set related mother-child pairs apart from unrelated individuals, the researchers ran deep NGS to compare the TCR beta repertoires of mothers and children. Mothers averaged around 40 +/- 4 years of age and children averaged roughly 11 +/- 4 years. After adapter ligation with NEBNext reagents, the libraries were sequenced on Illumina HiSeq 2000 with 100+100 nt paired-end reads. To prevent cross-contamination, the mother and child libraries were prepared one month apart and sequenced in separate runs. For each donor, somewhere between about 450,000 and 2,000,000 distinct TCR beta clonotypes were identified. Naive TCR beta clonotypes were estimated from low-frequency clonotypes matched to each donor's FACS-determined naive share, without sorting.

This clonotype was obtained from a boy aged 10-17 years in good health. The chain is made from TRBV20-1 and TRBJ2-7; TRBD2 is possibly the D segment (6 matching bases). Sequencing input: blood. The CDR3 region has the sequence CSARGGFRDSKRYEQYF. The sequenced DNA: TGCAGTGCTAGAGGAGGATTCCGGGACTCTAAGCGCTACGAGCAGTACTTC.